This T cell receptor beta chain is from a study of cytomegalovirus exposure and HLA in healthy donors. This clone was detected only once. What it binds is not known. The length of the CDR3 is 12 residues. J lost 7 bases, V lost 5 bases, and 5 bases had no gene match. Germline loops: CDR1 LNHDA, CDR2 SQIVND (reference sequence). Study-wide results and limits: Across donors, sequencing depth was assumed by presence/absence analyses to be roughly uniform. In a later analysis, donors in an Asian-associated ancestry cluster reportedly had fewer N-insertions in productive TCRs than the cohort mean.

Vbeta (60) and Jbeta (13) primers were used in the PCR. In the source study's methods: Around 11 million of 75 million to 85 million unique TCR beta chains were shared, per a later count. Repertoires were generated with immunoSEQ multiplex PCR, while TCRdb's copy carries only in-frame clones and drops some. V, J and clone size are those of that table, while D and trimming were read from the DNA. This table holds tens of thousands of clones, roughly 85% found once. The specimen was PBMCs. This clonotype originated in a man between 25 and 39 years old in good health and CMV-seronegative. The rearrangement uses TRBV19 and TRBJ2-7; 7 bases agree with TRBD2. CDR3 residues: CASSHLGGEQYF. In DNA form, the CDR3 reads TGTGCCAGTAGTCACCTGGGAGGGGAGCAGTACTTC.